This TCR beta chain was captured by sequencing in a study of cytomegalovirus exposure and HLA in healthy donors. The primer mix had 60 Vbeta and 13 Jbeta primers. Repertoires were generated with immunoSEQ multiplex PCR, while TCRdb's copy carries only in-frame clones and drops some. Altogether 90,000 to 100,000 clones are present, 82% being singletons, with the ten largest covering 3.5% to 4%. The CDR3 length is 15 residues. Germline V gives CDR1 LNHNV, CDR2 YYDKDF (reference sequence). V was shortened by 1 base and J by 2 bases, with 12 bases between the two germline ends. Sample: PBMCs. The TCR originated in a man aged 50-60 years in good health and CMV-seronegative. The chain couples TRBV15 to TRBJ2-7; D not certain. The CDR3 nucleotides are TGTGCCACCAGCAGAGGCGCATCCACGACCTACGAGCAGTACTTC. Protein sequence: CATSRGASTTYEQYF.